The clone carrying this TCR beta chain was seen a single time. The antigen remains undetermined. The data stem from a study of identifying expanded T cells in peripheral blood. The junction had 8 bases not matched to a gene; V was cut back by 4 bases and J by 2 bases. Germline-derived CDR1 and CDR2 are GTSNPN and SVGIG (reference sequence). The CDR3 has 15 amino acids. Overall study findings and caveats: Approximately 2-week clone count variance significantly increased as total template count grew.

Method: immunoSEQ multiplex PCR; TCRdb's copy keeps in-frame clones and lacks some. Found here are some 77,000 clones, approximately 90% of them singletons; the top ten hold roughly 19%. The specimen was blood. The chain is built from TRBV30 and TRBJ2-3, with 8 nucleotides matching TRBD2. The TCR was taken from a person aged 18 to 75 in good health. The DNA of the CDR3 is TGTGCCTGGACCTCCGGCGGGGGGCACACAGATACGCAGTATTTT. It translates to CAWTSGGGHTDTQYF.